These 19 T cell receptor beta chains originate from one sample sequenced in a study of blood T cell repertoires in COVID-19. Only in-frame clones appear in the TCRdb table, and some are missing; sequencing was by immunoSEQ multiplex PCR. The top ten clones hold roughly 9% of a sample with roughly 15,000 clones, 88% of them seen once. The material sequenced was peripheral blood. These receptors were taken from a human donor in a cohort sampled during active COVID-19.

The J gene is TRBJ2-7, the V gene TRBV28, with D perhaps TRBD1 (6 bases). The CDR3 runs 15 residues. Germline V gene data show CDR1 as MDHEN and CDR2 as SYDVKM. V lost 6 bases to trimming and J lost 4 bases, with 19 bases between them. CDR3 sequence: CASRQGSLAYYEQYF. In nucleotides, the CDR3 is TGTGCCAGCAGGCAGGGGAGTCTAGCATATTACGAGCAGTACTTC.

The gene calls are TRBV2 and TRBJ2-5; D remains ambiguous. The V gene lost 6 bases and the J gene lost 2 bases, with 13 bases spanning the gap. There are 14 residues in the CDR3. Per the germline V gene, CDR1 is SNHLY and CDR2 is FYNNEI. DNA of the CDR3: TGTGCCAGCAGCCCTAATGTTCCACAAGAGACCCAGTACTTC. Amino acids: CASSPNVPQETQYF.

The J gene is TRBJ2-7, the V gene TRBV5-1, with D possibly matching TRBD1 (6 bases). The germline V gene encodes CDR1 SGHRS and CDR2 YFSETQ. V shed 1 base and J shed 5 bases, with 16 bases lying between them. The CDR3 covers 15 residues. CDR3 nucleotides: TGCGCCAGCAGCTTGCAGGGGCTAAACGACGACGAGCAGTACTTC. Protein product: CASSLQGLNDDEQYF.

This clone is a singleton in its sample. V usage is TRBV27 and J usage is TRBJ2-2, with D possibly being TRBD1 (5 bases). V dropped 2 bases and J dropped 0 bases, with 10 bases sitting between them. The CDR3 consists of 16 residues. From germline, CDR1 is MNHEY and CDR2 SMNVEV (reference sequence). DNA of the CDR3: TGTGCCAGCAGTTTACAAGGACAAACGAACACCGGGGAGCTGTTTTTT. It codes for CASSLQGQTNTGELFF.

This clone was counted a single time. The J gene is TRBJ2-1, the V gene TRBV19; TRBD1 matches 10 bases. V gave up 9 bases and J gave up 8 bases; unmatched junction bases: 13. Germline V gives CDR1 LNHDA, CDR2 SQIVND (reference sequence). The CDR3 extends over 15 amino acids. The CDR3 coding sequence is TGTGCCAGCCTCTCGTGGGACAGGGGAAGTCATGAGCAGTTCTTC. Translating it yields CASLSWDRGSHEQFF.

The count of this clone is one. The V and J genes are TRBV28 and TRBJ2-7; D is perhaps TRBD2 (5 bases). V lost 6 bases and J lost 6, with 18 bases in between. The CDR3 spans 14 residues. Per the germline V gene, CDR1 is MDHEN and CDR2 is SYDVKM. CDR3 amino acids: CASSPPGGSSEQYF. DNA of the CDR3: TGTGCCAGCAGCCCTCCTGGAGGATCATCCGAGCAGTACTTC. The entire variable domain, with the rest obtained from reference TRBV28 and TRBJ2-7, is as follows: DVKVTQSSRYLVKRTGEKVFLECVQDMDHENMFWYRQDPGLGLRLIYFSYDVKMKEKGDIPEGYSVSREKKERFSLILESASTNQTSMYLCASSPPGGSSEQYFGPGTRLTVT.

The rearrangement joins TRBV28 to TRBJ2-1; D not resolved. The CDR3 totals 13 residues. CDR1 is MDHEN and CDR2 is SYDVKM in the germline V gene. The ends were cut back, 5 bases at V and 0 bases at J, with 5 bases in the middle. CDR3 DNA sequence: TGTGCCAGCAGTCTTAGCTCCTACAATGAGCAGTTCTTC. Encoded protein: CASSLSSYNEQFF.

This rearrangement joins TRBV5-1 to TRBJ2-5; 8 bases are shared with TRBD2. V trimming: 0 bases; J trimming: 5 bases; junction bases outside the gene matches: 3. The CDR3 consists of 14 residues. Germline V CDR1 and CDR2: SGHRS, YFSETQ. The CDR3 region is CASSLAAGDETQYF. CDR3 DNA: TGCGCCAGCAGCTTGGCAGCGGGGGACGAGACCCAGTACTTC.

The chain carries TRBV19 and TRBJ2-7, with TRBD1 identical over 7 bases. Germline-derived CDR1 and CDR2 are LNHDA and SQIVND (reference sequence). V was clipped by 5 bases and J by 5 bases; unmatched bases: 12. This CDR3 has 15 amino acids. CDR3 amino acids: CASSEQGLSRDEQYF. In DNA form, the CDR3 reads TGTGCCAGTAGTGAACAGGGGTTGTCGAGGGACGAGCAGTACTTC.

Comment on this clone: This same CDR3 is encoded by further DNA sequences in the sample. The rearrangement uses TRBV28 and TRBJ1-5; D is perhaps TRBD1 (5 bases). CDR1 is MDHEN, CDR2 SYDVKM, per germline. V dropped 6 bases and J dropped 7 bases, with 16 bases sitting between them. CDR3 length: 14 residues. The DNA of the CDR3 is TGTGCCAGCAGCCCAGGGAGGGGAGGCCAGCCCCAGCATTTT. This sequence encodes CASSPGRGGQPQHF.

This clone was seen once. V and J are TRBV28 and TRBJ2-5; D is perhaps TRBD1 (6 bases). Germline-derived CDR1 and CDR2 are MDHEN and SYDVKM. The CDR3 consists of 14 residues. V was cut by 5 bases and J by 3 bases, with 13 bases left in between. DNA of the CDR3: TGTGCCAGCAGTAGAATCACAGGGAAAGAGACCCAGTACTTC. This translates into CASSRITGKETQYF.

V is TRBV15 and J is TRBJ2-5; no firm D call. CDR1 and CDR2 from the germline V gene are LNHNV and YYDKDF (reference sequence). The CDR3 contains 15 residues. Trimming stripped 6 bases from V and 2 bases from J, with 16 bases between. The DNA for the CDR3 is TGTGCCACCAGGAGCCTGAAAAACAGACAAGAGACCCAGTACTTC. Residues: CATRSLKNRQETQYF.

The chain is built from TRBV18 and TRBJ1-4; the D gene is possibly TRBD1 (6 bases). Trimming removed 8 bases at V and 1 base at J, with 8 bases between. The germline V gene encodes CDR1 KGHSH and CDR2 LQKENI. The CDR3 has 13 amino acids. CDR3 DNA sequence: TGTGCCAGCCTCAGGGGAACTAATGAAAAACTGTTTTTT. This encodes CASLRGTNEKLFF.

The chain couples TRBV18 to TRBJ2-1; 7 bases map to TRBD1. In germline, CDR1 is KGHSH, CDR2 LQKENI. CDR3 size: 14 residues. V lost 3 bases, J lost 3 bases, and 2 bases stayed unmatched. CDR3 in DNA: TGTGCCAGCTCACCGACAGGGATCTACAATGAGCAGTTCTTC. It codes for CASSPTGIYNEQFF. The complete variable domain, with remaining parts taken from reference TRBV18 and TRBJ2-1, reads NAGVMQNPRHLVRRRGQEARLRCSPMKGHSHVYWYRQLPEEGLKFMVYLQKENIIDESGMPKERFSAEFPKEGPSILRIQQVVRGDSAAYFCASSPTGIYNEQFFGPGTRLTVL.

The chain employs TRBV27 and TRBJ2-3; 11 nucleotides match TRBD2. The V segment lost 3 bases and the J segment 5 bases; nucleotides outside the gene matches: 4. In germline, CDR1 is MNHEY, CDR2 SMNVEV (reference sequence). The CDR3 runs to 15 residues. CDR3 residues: CASSFTGLAGDTQYF. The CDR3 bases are TGTGCCAGCAGTTTCACTGGACTAGCGGGAGATACGCAGTATTTT.

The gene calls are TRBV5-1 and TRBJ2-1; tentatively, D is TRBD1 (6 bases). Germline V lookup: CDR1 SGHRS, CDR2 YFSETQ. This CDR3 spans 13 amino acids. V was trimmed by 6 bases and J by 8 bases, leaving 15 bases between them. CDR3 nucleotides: TGCGCCAGCAATGAGCCCGGGACATATGAGCAGTTCTTC. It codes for CASNEPGTYEQFF.

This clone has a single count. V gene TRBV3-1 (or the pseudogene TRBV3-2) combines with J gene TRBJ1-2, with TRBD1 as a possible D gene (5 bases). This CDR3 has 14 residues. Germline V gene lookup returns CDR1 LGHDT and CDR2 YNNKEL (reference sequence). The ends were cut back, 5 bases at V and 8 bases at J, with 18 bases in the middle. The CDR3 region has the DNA TGTGCCAGCAGCAACTCGGGACTGGGTAGAGGCTACACCTTC. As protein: CASSNSGLGRGYTF.

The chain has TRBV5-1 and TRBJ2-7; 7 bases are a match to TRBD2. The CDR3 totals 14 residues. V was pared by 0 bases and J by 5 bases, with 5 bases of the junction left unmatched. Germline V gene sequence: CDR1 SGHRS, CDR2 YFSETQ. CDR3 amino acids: CASSLGGRWDEQYF. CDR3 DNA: TGCGCCAGCAGCTTGGGCGGGAGATGGGACGAGCAGTACTTC.

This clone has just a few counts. The CDR3 DNA reads as TGTGCCAGTAGTACTAGCGGGGCGAACACCGGGGAGCTGTTTTTT. Residues: CASSTSGANTGELFF. The rearrangement uses TRBV19 and TRBJ2-2; 9 nucleotides agree with TRBD2. The germline gives CDR1 LNHDA, CDR2 SQIVND (reference sequence). The CDR3 runs to 15 residues. V lost 4 bases, J lost 0 bases, and 0 bases stayed unmatched.